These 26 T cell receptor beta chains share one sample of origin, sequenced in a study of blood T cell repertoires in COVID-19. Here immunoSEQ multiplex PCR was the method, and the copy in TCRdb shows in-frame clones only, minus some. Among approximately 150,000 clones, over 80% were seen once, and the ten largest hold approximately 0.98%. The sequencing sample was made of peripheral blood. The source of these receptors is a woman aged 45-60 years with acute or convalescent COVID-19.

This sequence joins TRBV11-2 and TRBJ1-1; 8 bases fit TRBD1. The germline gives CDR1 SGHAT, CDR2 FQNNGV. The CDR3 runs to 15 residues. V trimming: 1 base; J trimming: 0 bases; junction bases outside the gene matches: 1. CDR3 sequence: CASSLGTGLNTEAFF. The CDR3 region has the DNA TGTGCCAGCAGCTTAGGGACAGGGCTGAACACTGAAGCTTTCTTT. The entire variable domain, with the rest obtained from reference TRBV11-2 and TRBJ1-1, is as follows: EAGVAQSPRYKIIEKRQSVAFWCNPISGHATLYWYQQILGQGPKLLIQFQNNGVVDDSQLPKDRFSAERLKGVDSTLKIQPAKLEDSAVYLCASSLGTGLNTEAFFGQGTRLTVV.

The CDR3 DNA reads TGTGCCAGCAGTGGAGTTATGGGAGACACCCAATACTATGGCTACACCTTC. As protein: CASSGVMGDTQYYGYTF. The J gene is TRBJ1-2, the V gene TRBV6-1; no clear D. Germline lookup yields CDR1 MNHNS and CDR2 SASEGT. The V end was cut by 4 bases, the J end by 3 bases, with 21 bases between. The CDR3 has 17 amino acids.

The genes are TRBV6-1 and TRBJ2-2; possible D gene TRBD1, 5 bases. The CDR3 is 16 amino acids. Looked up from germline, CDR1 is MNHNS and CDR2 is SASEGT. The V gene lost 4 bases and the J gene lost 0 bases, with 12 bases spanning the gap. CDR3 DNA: TGTGCCAGCAGTGTGTCGCAGGGATCGAACACCGGGGAGCTGTTTTTT. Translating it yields CASSVSQGSNTGELFF.

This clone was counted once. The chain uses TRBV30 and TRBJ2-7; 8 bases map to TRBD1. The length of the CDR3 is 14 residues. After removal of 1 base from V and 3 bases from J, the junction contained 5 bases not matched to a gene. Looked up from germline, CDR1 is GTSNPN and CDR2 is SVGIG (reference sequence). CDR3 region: CAWSDFRGLYEQYF. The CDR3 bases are TGTGCCTGGAGTGATTTCAGGGGGCTCTACGAGCAGTACTTC.

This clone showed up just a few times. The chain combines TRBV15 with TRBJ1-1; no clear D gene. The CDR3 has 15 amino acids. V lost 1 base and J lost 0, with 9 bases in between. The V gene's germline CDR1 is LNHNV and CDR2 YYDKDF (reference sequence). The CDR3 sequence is CATSRATSMNTEAFF. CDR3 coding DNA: TGTGCCACCAGCAGAGCGACAAGTATGAACACTGAAGCTTTCTTT.

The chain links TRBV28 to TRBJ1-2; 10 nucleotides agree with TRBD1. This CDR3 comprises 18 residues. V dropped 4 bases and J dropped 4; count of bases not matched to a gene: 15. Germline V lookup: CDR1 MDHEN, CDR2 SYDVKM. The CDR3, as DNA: TGTGCCAGCAGTTCGCCAGGACGACAGGGGGCAAGGGGCTATGGCTACACCTTC. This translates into CASSSPGRQGARGYGYTF.

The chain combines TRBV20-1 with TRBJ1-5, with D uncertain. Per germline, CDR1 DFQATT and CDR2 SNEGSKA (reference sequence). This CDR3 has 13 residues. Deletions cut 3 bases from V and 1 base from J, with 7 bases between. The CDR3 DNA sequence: TGCAGTGCTAGTCTTCTAAGCAATCAGCCCCAGCATTTT. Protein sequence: CSASLLSNQPQHF.

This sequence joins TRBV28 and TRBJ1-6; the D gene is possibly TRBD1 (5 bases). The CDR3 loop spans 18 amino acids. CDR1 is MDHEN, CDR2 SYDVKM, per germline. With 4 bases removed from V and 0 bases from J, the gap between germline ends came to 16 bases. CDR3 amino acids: CASSSIPGLSSYNSPLHF. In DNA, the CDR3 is TGTGCCAGCAGTTCAATCCCAGGGCTCAGCTCCTATAATTCACCCCTCCACTTT.

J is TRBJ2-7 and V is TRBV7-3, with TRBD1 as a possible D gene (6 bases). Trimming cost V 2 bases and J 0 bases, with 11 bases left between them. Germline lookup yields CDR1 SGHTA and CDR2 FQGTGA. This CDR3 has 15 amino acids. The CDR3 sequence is CASSLSGDLSYEQYF. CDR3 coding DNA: TGTGCCAGCAGCTTATCAGGGGACCTCTCCTACGAGCAGTACTTC. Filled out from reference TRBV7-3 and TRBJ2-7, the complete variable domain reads GAGVSQTPSNKVTEKGKYVELRCDPISGHTALYWYRQSLGQGPEFLIYFQGTGAADDSGLPNDRFFAVRPEGSVSTLKIQRTERGDSAVYLCASSLSGDLSYEQYFGPGTRLTVT.

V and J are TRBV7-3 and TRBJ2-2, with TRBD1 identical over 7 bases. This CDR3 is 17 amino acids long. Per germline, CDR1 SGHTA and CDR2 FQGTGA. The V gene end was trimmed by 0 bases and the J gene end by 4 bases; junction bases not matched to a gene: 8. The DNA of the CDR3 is TGTGCCAGCAGCTTAACGATCAGGGGGAGCGGCACCGGGGAGCTGTTTTTT. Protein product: CASSLTIRGSGTGELFF. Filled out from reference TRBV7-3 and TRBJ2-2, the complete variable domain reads GAGVSQTPSNKVTEKGKYVELRCDPISGHTALYWYRQSLGQGPEFLIYFQGTGAADDSGLPNDRFFAVRPEGSVSTLKIQRTERGDSAVYLCASSLTIRGSGTGELFFGEGSRLTVL.

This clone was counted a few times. The CDR3 loop reads CASSLSGNTEAFF. CDR3 DNA: TGTGCCAGCAGCTTATCCGGGAACACTGAAGCTTTCTTT. V and J are TRBV7-2 and TRBJ1-1, with no clear D. The CDR3 has 13 residues. The germline CDR1 and CDR2 sequences are SGHTA and FQGNSA. Trimming cost V 2 bases and J 1 base, with 5 bases left between them.

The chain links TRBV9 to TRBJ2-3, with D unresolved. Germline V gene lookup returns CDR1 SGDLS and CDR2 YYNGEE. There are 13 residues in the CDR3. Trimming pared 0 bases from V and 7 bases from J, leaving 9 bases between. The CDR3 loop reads CASSVGQRNTQYF. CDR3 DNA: TGTGCCAGCAGCGTAGGGCAGAGGAATACGCAGTATTTT.

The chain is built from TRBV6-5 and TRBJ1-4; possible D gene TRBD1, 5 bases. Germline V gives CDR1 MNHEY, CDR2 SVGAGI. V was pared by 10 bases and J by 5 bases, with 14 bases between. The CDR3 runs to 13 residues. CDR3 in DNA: TGTGCCACCCCGGGGGGACCCAATGAAAAACTGTTTTTT. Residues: CATPGGPNEKLFF.

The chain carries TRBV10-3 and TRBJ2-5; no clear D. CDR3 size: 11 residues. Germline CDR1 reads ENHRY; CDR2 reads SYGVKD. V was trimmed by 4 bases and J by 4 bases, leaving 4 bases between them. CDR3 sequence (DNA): TGTGCCATCAGTGTCGGAGAGACCCAGTACTTC. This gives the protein CAISVGETQYF.

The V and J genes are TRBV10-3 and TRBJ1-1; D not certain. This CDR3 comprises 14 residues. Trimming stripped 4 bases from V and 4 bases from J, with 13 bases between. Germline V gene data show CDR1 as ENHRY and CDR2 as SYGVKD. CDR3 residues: CAISGGQAGTEAFF. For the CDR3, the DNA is TGTGCCATCAGTGGGGGTCAGGCGGGCACTGAAGCTTTCTTT.

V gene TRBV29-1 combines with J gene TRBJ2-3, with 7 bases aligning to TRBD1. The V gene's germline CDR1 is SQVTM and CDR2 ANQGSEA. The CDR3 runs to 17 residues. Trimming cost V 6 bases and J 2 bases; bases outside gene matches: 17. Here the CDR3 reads CSVYTRGDREHTDTQYF. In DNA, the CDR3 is TGCAGCGTCTATACTAGGGGAGACAGGGAACACACAGATACGCAGTATTTT.

The CDR3 region has the DNA TGTGCCACGACCCCCGAGCTACGCCGGGACAGGCCATACTCTGGAAACACCATATATTTT. Translated: CATTPELRRDRPYSGNTIYF. The V call is TRBV9, the J call TRBJ1-3; 8 positions agree with TRBD1. In germline, CDR1 is SGDLS, CDR2 YYNGEE. After removal of 9 bases from V and 0 bases from J, the junction contained 23 bases not matched to a gene. The CDR3 contains 20 residues.

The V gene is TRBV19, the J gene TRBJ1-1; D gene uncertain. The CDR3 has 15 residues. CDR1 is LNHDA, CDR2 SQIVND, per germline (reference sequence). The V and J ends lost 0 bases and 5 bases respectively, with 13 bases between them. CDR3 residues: CASSIDGRVGTEAFF. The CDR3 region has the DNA TGTGCCAGTAGTATAGACGGGAGGGTCGGAACTGAAGCTTTCTTT.

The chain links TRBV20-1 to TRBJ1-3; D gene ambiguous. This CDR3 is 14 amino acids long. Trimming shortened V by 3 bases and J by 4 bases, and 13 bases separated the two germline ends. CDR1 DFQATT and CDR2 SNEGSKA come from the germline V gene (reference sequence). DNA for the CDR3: TGCAGTGCTAGTAACAATCCCCTGGGAAACACCATATATTTT. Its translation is CSASNNPLGNTIYF.

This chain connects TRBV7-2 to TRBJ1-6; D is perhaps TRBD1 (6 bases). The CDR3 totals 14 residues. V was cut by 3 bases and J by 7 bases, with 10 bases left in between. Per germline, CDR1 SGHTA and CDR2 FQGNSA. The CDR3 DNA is TGTGCCAGCAGCTTCGGACAGTTGAATTCACCCCTCCACTTT. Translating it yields CASSFGQLNSPLHF.

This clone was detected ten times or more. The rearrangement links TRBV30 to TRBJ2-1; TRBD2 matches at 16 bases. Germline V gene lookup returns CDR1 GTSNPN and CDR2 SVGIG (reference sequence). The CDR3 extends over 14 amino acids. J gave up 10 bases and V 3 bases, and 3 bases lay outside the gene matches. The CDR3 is CAWRGTSGRAEQFF. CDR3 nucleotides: TGTGCCTGGAGGGGGACTAGCGGGAGGGCGGAGCAGTTCTTC.

The CDR3 DNA sequence: TGTGCCAGCTCACCCCTCTCTTCTAGCGGGGGGCGAGGGGAGCAGTTCTTC. Translating gives CASSPLSSSGGRGEQFF. The chain combines TRBV18 with TRBJ2-1; 11 bases fit TRBD2. The CDR3 sequence is 17 residues long. After removal of 3 bases from V and 10 bases from J, the junction contained 14 bases not matched to a gene. CDR1 KGHSH and CDR2 LQKENI come from the germline V gene. Filled out from reference TRBV18 and TRBJ2-1, the complete variable domain reads NAGVMQNPRHLVRRRGQEARLRCSPMKGHSHVYWYRQLPEEGLKFMVYLQKENIIDESGMPKERFSAEFPKEGPSILRIQQVVRGDSAAYFCASSPLSSSGGRGEQFFGPGTRLTVL.

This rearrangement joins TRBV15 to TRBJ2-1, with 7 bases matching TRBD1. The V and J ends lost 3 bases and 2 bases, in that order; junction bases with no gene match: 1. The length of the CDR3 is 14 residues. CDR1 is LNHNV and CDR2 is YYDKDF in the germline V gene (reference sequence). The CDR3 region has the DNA TGTGCCACCAGCAGGGACAGGACCTACAATGAGCAGTTCTTC. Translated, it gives CATSRDRTYNEQFF. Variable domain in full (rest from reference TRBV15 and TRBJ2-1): DAMVIQNPRYQVTQFGKPVTLSCSQTLNHNVMYWYQQKSSQAPKLLFHYYDKDFNNEADTPDNFQSRRPNTSFCFLDIRSPGLGDTAMYLCATSRDRTYNEQFFGPGTRLTVL.

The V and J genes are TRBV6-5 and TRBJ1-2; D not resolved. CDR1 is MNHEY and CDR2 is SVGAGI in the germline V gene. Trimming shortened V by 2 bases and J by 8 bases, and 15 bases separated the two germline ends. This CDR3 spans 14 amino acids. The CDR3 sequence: CASSYGQASWGYTF. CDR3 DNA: TGTGCCAGCAGTTACGGGCAGGCAAGTTGGGGCTACACCTTC.

The CDR3 spells CASGGAWNTEAFF. The CDR3 DNA follows: TGTGCCTCGGGTGGGGCCTGGAACACTGAAGCTTTCTTT. The chain combines TRBV19 with TRBJ1-1; maybe TRBD1 (5 bases). The V end lost 11 bases, the J end lost 1 base, and 14 bases lay between the germline ends. This CDR3 comprises 13 residues. The germline V gene has CDR1 LNHDA and CDR2 SQIVND (reference sequence).

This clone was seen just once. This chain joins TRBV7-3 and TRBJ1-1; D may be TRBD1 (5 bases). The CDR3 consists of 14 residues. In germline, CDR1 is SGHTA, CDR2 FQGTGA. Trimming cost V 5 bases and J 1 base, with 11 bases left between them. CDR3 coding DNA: TGTGCCAGCAGCCCAGGGCAGGGGAACACTGAAGCTTTCTTT. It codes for CASSPGQGNTEAFF.